The clone carrying this T cell receptor beta chain was observed a handful of times. This sample was included in a study of T-cell reconstitution after alpha-beta-depleted transplantation in children. Unique molecular identifiers were incorporated when the TCRbeta library was constructed. TCRdb ran MiXCR on the PCR reads and lists one entry per CDR3 protein. The sample holds 200,000 to 300,000 distinct CDR3 sequences, around 11% seen once. Germline CDR1 is MGHRA and CDR2 is YSYEKL. V was cut by 8 bases and J by 6 bases, with 16 bases left in between. The CDR3 has 13 residues. Sequences were derived from PBMCs from the stem cell graft donor, sampled from the stem cell graft. The clonotype was recovered from a human donor who donated a stem cell graft to a child with acute lymphoblastic leukemia. The chain carries TRBV4-1 and TRBJ1-1; TRBD1 is a possible D gene (6 bases). Here the CDR3 reads CASGGQGLAEAFF. CDR3 in DNA: TGCGCCAGCGGGGGCCAGGGATTGGCTGAAGCTTTCTTT.